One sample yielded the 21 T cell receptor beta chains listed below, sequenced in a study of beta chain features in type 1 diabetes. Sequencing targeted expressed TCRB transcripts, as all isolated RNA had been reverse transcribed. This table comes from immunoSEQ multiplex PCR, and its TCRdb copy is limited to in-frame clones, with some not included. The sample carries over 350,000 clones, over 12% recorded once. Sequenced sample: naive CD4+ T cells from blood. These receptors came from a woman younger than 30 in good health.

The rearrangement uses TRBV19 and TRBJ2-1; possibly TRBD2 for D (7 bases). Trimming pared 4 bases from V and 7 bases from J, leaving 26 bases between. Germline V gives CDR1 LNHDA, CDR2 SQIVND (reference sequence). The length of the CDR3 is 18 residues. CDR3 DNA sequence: TGTGCCAGTAGTAATCGGGGGGCGTGGGGCGGGGCGGGGAATGAGCAGTTCTTC. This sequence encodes CASSNRGAWGGAGNEQFF.

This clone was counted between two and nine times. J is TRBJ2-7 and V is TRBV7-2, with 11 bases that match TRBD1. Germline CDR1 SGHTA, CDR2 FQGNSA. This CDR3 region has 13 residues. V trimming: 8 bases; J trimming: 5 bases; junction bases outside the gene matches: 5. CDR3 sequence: CASFGQGAHEQYF. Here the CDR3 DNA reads TGTGCCAGCTTTGGACAGGGGGCACACGAGCAGTACTTC.

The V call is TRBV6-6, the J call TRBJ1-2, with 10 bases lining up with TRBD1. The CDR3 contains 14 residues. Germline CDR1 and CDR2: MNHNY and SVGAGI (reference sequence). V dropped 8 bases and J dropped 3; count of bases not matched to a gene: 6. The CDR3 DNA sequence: TGTGCCAGCCGATCCGGGACAGGGGACTATGGCTACACCTTC. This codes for CASRSGTGDYGYTF.

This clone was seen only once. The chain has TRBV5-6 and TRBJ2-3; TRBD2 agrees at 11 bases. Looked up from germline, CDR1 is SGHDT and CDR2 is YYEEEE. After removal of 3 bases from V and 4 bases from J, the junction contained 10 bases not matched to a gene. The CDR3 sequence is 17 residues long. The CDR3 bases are TGTGCCAGCAGCTACTTAGCGGGAGGGCCCTCGGCAGATACGCAGTATTTT. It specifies CASSYLAGGPSADTQYF.

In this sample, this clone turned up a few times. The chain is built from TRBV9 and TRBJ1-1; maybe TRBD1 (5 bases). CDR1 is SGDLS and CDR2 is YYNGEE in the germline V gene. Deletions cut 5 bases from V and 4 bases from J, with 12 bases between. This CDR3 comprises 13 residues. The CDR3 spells CASSRDFGTEAFF. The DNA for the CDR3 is TGTGCCAGCAGTCGGGACTTCGGCACTGAAGCTTTCTTT. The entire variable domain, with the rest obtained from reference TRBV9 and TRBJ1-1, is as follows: DSGVTQTPKHLITATGQRVTLRCSPRSGDLSVYWYQQSLDQGLQFLIQYYNGEERAKGNILERFSAQQFPDLHSELNLSSLELGDSALYFCASSRDFGTEAFFGQGTRLTVV.

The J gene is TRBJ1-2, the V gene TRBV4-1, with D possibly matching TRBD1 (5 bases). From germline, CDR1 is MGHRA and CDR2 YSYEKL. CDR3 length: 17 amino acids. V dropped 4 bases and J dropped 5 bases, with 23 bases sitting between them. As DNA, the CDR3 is TGCGCCAGCAGCCGAGATGACCGAAGGACATCACCTTATGGCTACACCTTC. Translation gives CASSRDDRRTSPYGYTF.

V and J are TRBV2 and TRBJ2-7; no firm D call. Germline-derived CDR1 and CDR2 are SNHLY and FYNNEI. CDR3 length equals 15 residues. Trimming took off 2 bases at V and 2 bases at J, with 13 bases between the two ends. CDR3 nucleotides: TGTGCCAGCAGTGAAAGCCCTAGTGTTCCCTACGAGCAGTACTTC. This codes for CASSESPSVPYEQYF. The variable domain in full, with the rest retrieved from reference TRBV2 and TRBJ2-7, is EPEVTQTPSHQVTQMGQEVILRCVPISNHLYFYWYRQILGQKVEFLVSFYNNEISEKSEIFDDQFSVERPDGSNFTLKIRSTKLEDSAMYFCASSESPSVPYEQYFGPGTRLTVT.

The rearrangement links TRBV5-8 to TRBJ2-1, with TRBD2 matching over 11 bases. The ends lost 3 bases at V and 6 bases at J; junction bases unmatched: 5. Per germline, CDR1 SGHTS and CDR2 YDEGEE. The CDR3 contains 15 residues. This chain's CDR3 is CASSSSGRPFNEQFF. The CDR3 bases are TGTGCCAGCAGCTCTAGCGGGAGGCCATTCAATGAGCAGTTCTTC.

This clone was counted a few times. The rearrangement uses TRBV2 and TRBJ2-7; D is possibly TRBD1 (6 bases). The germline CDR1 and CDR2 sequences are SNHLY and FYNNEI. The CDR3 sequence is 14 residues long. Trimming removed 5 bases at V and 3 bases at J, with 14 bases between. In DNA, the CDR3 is TGTGCCAGCAGTCCAGAACAGGGAAGCTACGAGCAGTACTTC. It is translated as CASSPEQGSYEQYF.

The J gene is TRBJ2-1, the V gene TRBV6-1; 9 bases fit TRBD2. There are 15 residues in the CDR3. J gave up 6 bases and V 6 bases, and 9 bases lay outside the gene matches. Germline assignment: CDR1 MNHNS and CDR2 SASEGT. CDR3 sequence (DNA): TGTGCCAGCAGCTACCGGACTAGCGTTAGCAATGAGCAGTTCTTC. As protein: CASSYRTSVSNEQFF.

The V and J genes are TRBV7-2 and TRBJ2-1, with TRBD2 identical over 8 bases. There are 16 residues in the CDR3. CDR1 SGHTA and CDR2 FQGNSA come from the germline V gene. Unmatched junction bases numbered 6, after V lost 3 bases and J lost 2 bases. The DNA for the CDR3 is TGTGCCAGCAGCTTTTCGCCGGGACTAGCCTACAATGAGCAGTTCTTC. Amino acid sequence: CASSFSPGLAYNEQFF.

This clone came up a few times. Here the CDR3 DNA reads TGTGCCAGTATAGGGGTACTCAATCAGCCCCAGCATTTT. Translation gives CASIGVLNQPQHF. The rearrangement links TRBV19 to TRBJ1-5; D is possibly TRBD1 (5 bases). Germline assignment: CDR1 LNHDA and CDR2 SQIVND (reference sequence). The CDR3 is 13 residues long. V was shortened by 7 bases and J by 3 bases, with 10 bases between the two germline ends.

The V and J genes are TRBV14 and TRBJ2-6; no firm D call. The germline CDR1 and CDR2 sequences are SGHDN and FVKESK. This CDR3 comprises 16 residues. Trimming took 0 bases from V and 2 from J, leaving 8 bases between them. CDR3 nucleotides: TGTGCCAGCAGCCAAGATTGGCCCCCTGGGGCCAACGTCCTGACTTTC. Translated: CASSQDWPPGANVLTF.

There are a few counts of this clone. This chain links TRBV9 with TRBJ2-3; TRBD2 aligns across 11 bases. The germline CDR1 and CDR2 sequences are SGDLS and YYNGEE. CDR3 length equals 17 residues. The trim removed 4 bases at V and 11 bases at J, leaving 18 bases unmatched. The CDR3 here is CASSPPGGSGRVHKQYF. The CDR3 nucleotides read TGTGCCAGCAGCCCCCCCGGTGGTAGCGGGAGGGTCCACAAGCAGTATTTT.

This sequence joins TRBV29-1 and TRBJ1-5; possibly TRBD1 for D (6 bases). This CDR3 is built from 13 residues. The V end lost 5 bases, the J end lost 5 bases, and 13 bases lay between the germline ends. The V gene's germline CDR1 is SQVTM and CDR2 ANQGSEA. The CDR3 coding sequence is TGCAGCGTTCGGGGACAACTCGATCAGCCCCAGCATTTT. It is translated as CSVRGQLDQPQHF.

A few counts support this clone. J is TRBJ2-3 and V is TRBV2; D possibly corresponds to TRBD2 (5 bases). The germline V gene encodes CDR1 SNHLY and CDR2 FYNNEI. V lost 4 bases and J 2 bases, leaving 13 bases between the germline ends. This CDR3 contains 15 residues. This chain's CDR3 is CASSGGGPVTDTQYF. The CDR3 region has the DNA TGTGCCAGCAGTGGAGGAGGTCCGGTCACAGATACGCAGTATTTT.

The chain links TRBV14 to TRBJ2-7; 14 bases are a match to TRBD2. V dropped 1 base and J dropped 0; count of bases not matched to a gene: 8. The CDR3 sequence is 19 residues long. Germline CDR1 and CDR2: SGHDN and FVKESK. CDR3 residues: CASSQGHGTSGSRSYEQYF. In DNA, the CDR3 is TGTGCCAGCAGCCAAGGACACGGGACTAGCGGGAGTCGCTCCTACGAGCAGTACTTC.

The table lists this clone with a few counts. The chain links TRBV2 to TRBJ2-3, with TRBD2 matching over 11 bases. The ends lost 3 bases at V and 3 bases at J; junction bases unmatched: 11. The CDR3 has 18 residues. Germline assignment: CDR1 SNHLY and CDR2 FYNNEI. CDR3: CASSDANIAGGPTDTQYF. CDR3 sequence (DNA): TGTGCCAGCAGTGACGCAAACATAGCGGGAGGGCCGACAGATACGCAGTATTTT.

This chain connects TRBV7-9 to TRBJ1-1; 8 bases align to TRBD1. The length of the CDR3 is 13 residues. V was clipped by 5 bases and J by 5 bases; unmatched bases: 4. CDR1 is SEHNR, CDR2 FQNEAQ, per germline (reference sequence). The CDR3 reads CASSTTGETEAFF. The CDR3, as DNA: TGTGCCAGCAGCACGACAGGGGAGACTGAAGCTTTCTTT. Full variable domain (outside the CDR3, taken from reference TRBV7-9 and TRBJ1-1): DTGVSQNPRHKITKRGQNVTFRCDPISEHNRLYWYRQTLGQGPEFLTYFQNEAQLEKSRLLSDRFSAERPKGSFSTLEIQRTEQGDSAMYLCASSTTGETEAFFGQGTRLTVV.

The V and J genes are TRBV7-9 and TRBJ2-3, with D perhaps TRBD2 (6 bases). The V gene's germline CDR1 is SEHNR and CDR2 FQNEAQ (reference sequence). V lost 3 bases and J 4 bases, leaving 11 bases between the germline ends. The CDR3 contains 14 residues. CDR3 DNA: TGTGCCAGCAGCTTCGGAGGGGCTGCAGATACGCAGTATTTT. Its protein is CASSFGGAADTQYF.

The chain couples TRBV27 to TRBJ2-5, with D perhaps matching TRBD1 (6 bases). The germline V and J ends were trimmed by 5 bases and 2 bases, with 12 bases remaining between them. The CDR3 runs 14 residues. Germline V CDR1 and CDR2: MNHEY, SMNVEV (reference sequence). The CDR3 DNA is TGTGCCAGCAGTCCCCGGACAGTTCAAGAGACCCAGTACTTC. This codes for CASSPRTVQETQYF.